This T cell receptor (beta chain) was obtained from a study of blood T cells in healthy people across ages. This CDR3 has 17 amino acids. V was pared by 2 bases and J by 2 bases, with 19 bases between. In germline, CDR1 is DFQATT, CDR2 SNEGSKA (reference sequence). Primed by a sample-barcoded 5' primer and a J-beta primer mix, a second PCR proceeded for about 6 to 12 cycles. MiXCR was run by TCRdb on the 5' RACE reads, yielding one entry per CDR3 protein. Among under 2 million distinct CDR3 sequences, approximately 32% were seen once, and the ten largest hold about 11%. Input material: blood. The clonotype was recovered from a woman younger than 45 in good health. This chain links TRBV20-1 with TRBJ2-4; possibly TRBD1 or TRBD2 for D (6 bases each). The CDR3 is CSARMGAGPMSKNIQYF. CDR3 nucleotides: TGCAGTGCTAGAATGGGGGCGGGACCGATGTCCAAAAACATTCAGTACTTC.